The rows below give T cell receptor beta chains drawn from one sample of a study of control samples from healthy donors and cancer patients. The table came from immunoSEQ multiplex PCR; TCRdb's copy has only in-frame clones and leaves some out. The sample gives about 29,000 clones, 70% to 90% of which show up once; around 3.6% is in the top ten. Sequencing used formalin-fixed, paraffin-embedded tissue. The receptors originated from a female donor with melanoma. CDR3s include the opening cysteine and the closing phenylalanine or tryptophan. A D gene is named only where the DNA matches it firmly. Clone size appears in some rows only: once, few, many, or a class for an expanded clone.

J gene	V gene	clone size	D gene	CDR3 DNA	CDR3 protein
TRBJ2-7	TRBV12-3/TRBV12-4	NA	TRBD1	TGTGCCAGCAGACGACAGGGTGCCGACGAGCAGTACTTC	CASRRQGADEQYF
TRBJ2-3	TRBV6-5	NA	TRBD2	TGTGCCAGCAGGATAGCGGGAGGGCCAGATACGCAGTATTTT	CASRIAGGPDTQYF
TRBJ2-1	TRBV6-9	NA	NA	TGTGCCAGCAGTTACACCGCCGCGGGACTGGGCTACAATGAGCAGTTCTTC	CASSYTAAGLGYNEQFF
TRBJ1-1	TRBV29-1	NA	NA	TGCAGCGTTGCAGGGGACACTGAAGCTTTCTTT	CSVAGDTEAFF
TRBJ2-1	TRBV25-1	NA	NA	TGTGCCAGCACCGGGTGGCAGGTTTACAATGAGCAGTTCTTC	CASTGWQVYNEQFF
TRBJ2-3	TRBV20-1	NA	TRBD1	TGCAGTGCTACTGACAGGGGGCGCAGATACGCCCGGGGGTATTTT	CSATDRGRRYARGYF
TRBJ2-7	TRBV18	NA	NA	TGTGCCAGCTCACCTAGTCAGCTCCTCGTGCCGAACTACGAGCAGTACTTC	CASSPSQLLVPNYEQYF
TRBJ1-4	TRBV24-1	NA	NA	TGTGCCACCCCACCCCGGGGGAGGGAAAAACTGTTTTTT	CATPPRGREKLFF
TRBJ2-5	TRBV2	NA	TRBD2	TGTGCCAGCAGTGCGACTAGCGGGAGCGGGACCCAGTACTTC	CASSATSGSGTQYF
TRBJ1-1	TRBV28	NA	NA	TGTGCCAGCAGTTTATTTATTCTTGGGCGACAGAGGAACACTGAAGCTTTCTTT	CASSLFILGRQRNTEAFF
TRBJ2-7	TRBV27	NA	TRBD1	TGTGCCAGCAGAACCACAGGGGACAACTCCTACGAGCAGTACTTC	CASRTTGDNSYEQYF
TRBJ2-1	TRBV2	NA	TRBD1	TGTGCCAGCACAAGAGACAGGGGGCTCTACAATGAGCAGTTCTTC	CASTRDRGLYNEQFF
TRBJ2-7	TRBV10-2	NA	TRBD1	TGCGCCAGCAGTGGAGGAACAGGGGGGATCCACGAGCAGTACTTC	CASSGGTGGIHEQYF
TRBJ2-3	TRBV5-4	NA	NA	TGTGCCAGCAGCTTGAGGGCGCGTACAGATACGCAGTATTTT	CASSLRARTDTQYF
TRBJ1-1	TRBV6-2/TRBV6-3	NA	NA	TGTGCCAGCAGTTACTTCGCCAGGGTAGAAGAAGCTTTCTTT	CASSYFARVEEAFF
TRBJ2-1	TRBV6-2/TRBV6-3	NA	NA	TGTGCCAGCAGTTCCCTAGTGGGAGGCTACAATGAGCAGTTCTTC	CASSSLVGGYNEQFF
TRBJ2-5	TRBV11-3	NA	TRBD2	TGTGCCAGCAGCACCGGGACAGGACTCTCTAGCGGGAGGGCCGGTGAGACCCAGTACTTC	CASSTGTGLSSGRAGETQYF
TRBJ2-5	TRBV7-9	NA	NA	TGTGCCAGCAGCTTAAACCGGGGGACCCAGTACTTC	CASSLNRGTQYF
TRBJ2-2	TRBV5-1	NA	NA	TGCGCCAGCACCTCCCATTCCACCGGGGAGCTGTTTTTT	CASTSHSTGELFF
TRBJ2-3	TRBV5-1	once	TRBD2	TGCGCCAGCAGCTGGGGCAGCGGGAGGGACGATACGCAGTATTTT	CASSWGSGRDDTQYF
TRBJ1-1	TRBV19	NA	TRBD1	TGTGCCAGTAGTATCCAGGGGGACACTGAAGCTTTCTTT	CASSIQGDTEAFF
TRBJ2-1	TRBV19	NA	NA	TGTGCCAAAAGCCAATTATGTTGTCTCGGGGGCGATGAGCAGTTCTTC	CAKSQLCCLGGDEQFF
TRBJ1-4	TRBV5-1	few	NA	TGCGCCAGCAGCCCCAGTAGAGGCGGAGAAAAACTGTTTTTT	CASSPSRGGEKLFF
TRBJ1-6	TRBV30	NA	NA	TGTGCCTGGAGTCCCCAGGGGCATTCACCCCTCCACTTT	CAWSPQGHSPLHF
TRBJ1-3	TRBV5-1	NA	TRBD1	TGCGCCAGCAGCGTACAGGGGTCCGGAAACACCATATATTTT	CASSVQGSGNTIYF
TRBJ1-5	TRBV6-5	NA	NA	TGTGCCAGCAGTTCTCAGATAAATCAGCCCCAGCATTTT	CASSSQINQPQHF
TRBJ1-4	TRBV5-1	NA	NA	TGCGCCAGCAGCTTTAACAGGGCCTCTAATGAAAAACTGTTTTTT	CASSFNRASNEKLFF
TRBJ2-1	TRBV4-3	NA	TRBD2	TGCGCCAGCAGCCAGGGGCGGCTAGCGGGAGCCAATGAGCAGTTCTTC	CASSQGRLAGANEQFF
TRBJ1-3	TRBV30	NA	TRBD1	TGTGCCTTAAGAGCCGGGACAGGGTTGAACACCATATATTTT	CALRAGTGLNTIYF
TRBJ1-5	TRBV5-6	NA	NA	TGTGCCAGCAGCTTGGCAGATCAGCCCCAGCATTTT	CASSLADQPQHF
TRBJ2-2	TRBV14	once	TRBD2	TGTGCCAGCAGCCTACTAGCGGGTTACGGGGAGCTGTTTTTT	CASSLLAGYGELFF